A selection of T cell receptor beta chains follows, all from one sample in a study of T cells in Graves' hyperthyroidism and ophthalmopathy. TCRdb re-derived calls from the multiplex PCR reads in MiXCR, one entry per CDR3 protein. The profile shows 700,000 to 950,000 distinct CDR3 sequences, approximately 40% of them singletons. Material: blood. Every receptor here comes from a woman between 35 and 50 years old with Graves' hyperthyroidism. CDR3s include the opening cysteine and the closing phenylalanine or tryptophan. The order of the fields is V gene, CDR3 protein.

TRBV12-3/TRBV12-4	CASGAGIQPQHF
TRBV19	CASSPRGDRGNTEAFF
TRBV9	CASSLQRVREKLFF
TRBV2	CASIATQAVGGEKLFF
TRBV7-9	CASSNRCGSGNTIYF
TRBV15	CATSRSSGDSSYEQYF
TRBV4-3	CASSQDRGPAYEQYF
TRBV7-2	CASSRGRKKETQYF
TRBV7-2	CASSLGGREFSYEQYF
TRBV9	CASSWGPGGGEQYF